This TCR beta chain came from a study of HIV-infected patients and healthy controls. Findings and limits, study-wide: Significantly higher mean Gini indices appeared in HIV-infected repertoires, possibly reflecting oligoclonality. Healthy control repertoires had roughly threefold more distinct CDR3s than untreated HIV+ repertoires, and higher Shannon diversity.

Roughly three months, about 14 weeks, into antiretroviral therapy, follow-up blood was collected. Whole blood was used without fractionation, so all unsorted peripheral T cells were included. The table lists this clonotype with a few counts. As yet, its antigen is unknown. cDNA was made from about 500 ng RNA using alpha and beta constant primers. Using multiplexing indices, alpha and beta chain libraries were generated apart by chain-specific third strand synthesis. Ligation attached cDNA to a 5' RACE adapter that carried a random hexamer and SP2 site. Via MiXCR, TCRdb re-called the 5' RACE reads, giving one row per CDR3 protein. The data show several thousand distinct CDR3 sequences, around 6.7% seen once. With 6 bases removed from V and 4 bases from J, the gap between germline ends came to 16 bases. This CDR3 is 14 amino acids long. Germline values: CDR1 MNHEY, CDR2 SVGAGI.

The rearrangement joins TRBV6-5 to TRBJ2-7, with D possibly being TRBD1 or TRBD2 (5 bases each). Sequences were derived from blood, sampled during antiretroviral therapy. This sequence was found in an adult with HIV infection. The CDR3 sequence is CASSRDLALYEQYF. The CDR3 DNA reads TGTGCCAGCAGCCGGGACCTAGCTCTGTACGAGCAGTACTTC.